These T cell receptor beta chains were read from a single sample in a study of response to subunit inactivated influenza vaccine. Each CDR3 protein is one row after TCRdb ran MiXCR on the RT-PCR reads. The data show hundreds of thousands of distinct CDR3 sequences, less than 8% seen once. Sequencing used PBMCs from blood, obtained around 25 months after vaccination. The receptors were sampled from a man in his fifties or sixties who received an inactivated influenza vaccine. CDR3s include the opening cysteine and the closing phenylalanine or tryptophan. Each record gives: V gene, J gene, clone size, D gene, CDR3 protein, CDR3 DNA. A D gene is named only where the DNA matches it firmly. Rows may omit the clone size; those that give it use once, few, many or a size class.

TRBV29-1,TRBJ2-1,few,NA,CSVDGLKLSNEQFF,TGCAGCGTTGACGGTTTGAAGTTATCAAATGAGCAGTTCTTC
TRBV5-1,TRBJ2-2,few,NA,CASSLVPWNTGELFF,TGCGCCAGCAGCTTGGTCCCGTGGAACACCGGGGAGCTGTTTTTT
TRBV7-9,TRBJ2-7,few,NA,CASSHRAPNEQYF,TGTGCCAGCAGCCACCGGGCGCCCAACGAGCAGTACTTC
TRBV18,TRBJ2-2,few,NA,CASSPRLGQANTGELFF,TGTGCCAGCTCACCACGATTGGGACAAGCGAACACCGGGGAGCTGTTTTTT
TRBV4-3,TRBJ2-3,many,NA,CASSQEPPRQASLYTDTQYF,TGCGCCAGCAGCCAAGAACCCCCTCGACAGGCGTCTCTCTACACAGATACGCAGTATTTT
TRBV12-3/TRBV12-4,TRBJ1-5,few,NA,CASSSTGGPYSNQPQHF,TGTGCCAGCAGTTCAACGGGGGGGCCCTATAGCAATCAGCCCCAGCATTTT
TRBV20-1,TRBJ1-1,NA,NA,CSARDPGVITEAFF,TGCAGTGCTAGAGATCCAGGGGTTATCACTGAAGCTTTCTTT
TRBV15,TRBJ2-2,NA,NA,CATSLTGNTGELFF,TGTGCCACCAGCCTAACAGGGAACACCGGGGAGCTGTTTTTT
TRBV10-3,TRBJ2-3,many,NA,CAISDRATRGTDTQYF,TGTGCCATCAGTGATAGGGCGACCAGGGGCACAGATACGCAGTATTTT
TRBV6-1,TRBJ1-5,few,NA,CASSEAHRNQPQHF,TGTGCCAGCAGTGAAGCGCATAGGAATCAGCCCCAGCATTTT
TRBV7-2,TRBJ1-1,many,NA,CASSLESREAFF,TGTGCCAGCAGCTTAGAGAGCAGAGAAGCTTTCTTT
TRBV12-3/TRBV12-4,TRBJ2-7,many,NA,CASSFGGYEQYF,TGTGCCAGCAGTTTTGGGGGTTACGAGCAGTACTTC
TRBV27,TRBJ2-1,many,NA,CASSLHEGRYNEQFF,TGTGCCAGCAGTCTCCATGAGGGCCGCTACAATGAGCAGTTCTTC
TRBV15,TRBJ2-1,NA,NA,CATSTLVNPYNEQFF,TGTGCCACCAGCACACTGGTGAACCCGTACAATGAGCAGTTCTTC
TRBV3-1,TRBJ2-1,NA,NA,CASSIFNNEQFF,TGTGCCAGCAGTATTTTCAACAATGAGCAGTTCTTC
TRBV7-3,TRBJ2-1,NA,TRBD2,CASSLYASGSVGEQFF,TGTGCCAGCAGCTTATATGCTAGCGGGAGTGTAGGTGAGCAGTTCTTC
TRBV7-3,TRBJ1-1,many,NA,CASSLTGGPGDTEAFF,TGTGCCAGCAGCTTAACGGGGGGGCCTGGGGACACTGAAGCTTTCTTT
TRBV4-1,TRBJ1-4,many,NA,CASSLSRGEKLFF,TGCGCCAGCAGCCTTAGTAGGGGAGAAAAACTGTTTTTT
TRBV4-3,TRBJ2-2,few,NA,CASSPFEGRNTGELFF,TGCGCCAGCAGCCCCTTCGAAGGAAGAAACACCGGGGAGCTGTTTTTT
TRBV5-1,TRBJ2-1,NA,TRBD1,CASSQGQGGGEQFF,TGCGCCAGCAGCCAAGGACAGGGCGGAGGTGAGCAGTTCTTC
TRBV14,TRBJ2-7,many,NA,CASSQRSRGEQYF,TGTGCCAGCAGCCAGCGTTCCCGCGGTGAGCAGTACTTC
TRBV11-2,TRBJ1-1,NA,NA,CASSQTGGNTEAFF,TGTGCCAGCAGCCAAACCGGGGGGAACACTGAAGCTTTCTTT